These T cell receptor beta chains were read from a single sample in a study of blood T cell repertoires in COVID-19. The method was immunoSEQ multiplex PCR; TCRdb's version includes in-frame clones alone and lacks a portion of them. This table holds a few hundred thousand clones, around 86% found once. The specimen sequenced was peripheral blood. The receptors were sampled from a man aged 25 to 40 who had recovered from COVID-19. Each CDR3 is given with its conserved first and last residue. The D gene is left open where the match is weak. Size values are once, few and many counts, or a class for expanded clones, and some rows have none.

J gene	D gene	clone size	V gene	CDR3 protein	CDR3 DNA
TRBJ1-1	TRBD1	few	TRBV3-1/TRBV3-2	CASSPGGTEAFF	TGTGCCAGCAGCCCAGGGGGCACTGAAGCTTTCTTT
TRBJ1-5	.	few	TRBV7-8	CASSLGGRQPQHF	TGTGCCAGCAGCTTAGGGGGGCGGCAGCCCCAGCATTTT
TRBJ2-5	TRBD1	.	TRBV29-1	CSVENRGLRETQYF	TGCAGCGTTGAAAACAGGGGTTTAAGGGAGACCCAGTACTTC
TRBJ2-5	.	.	TRBV7-6	CASRSGQETQYF	TGTGCCAGCAGGTCGGGGCAAGAGACCCAGTACTTC
TRBJ2-3	TRBD1	.	TRBV6-1	CASSERTGAKDTQYF	TGTGCCAGCAGTGAACGGACAGGGGCAAAAGATACGCAGTATTTT
TRBJ1-1	.	.	TRBV13	CASRQGVVNTEAFF	TGTGCCAGCAGACAGGGAGTAGTGAACACTGAAGCTTTCTTT
TRBJ2-3	TRBD1	.	TRBV20-1	CSASTATGAQYF	TGCAGTGCTAGTACGGCCACAGGGGCGCAGTATTTT
TRBJ2-1	.	.	TRBV4-3	CASSQDRGAYNEQFF	TGCGCCAGCAGCCAAGACAGGGGGGCTTACAATGAGCAGTTCTTC
TRBJ2-7	TRBD1	.	TRBV4-3	CASSPTGGSYEQYF	TGCGCCAGCAGCCCGACAGGGGGTAGTTACGAGCAGTACTTC
TRBJ2-3	TRBD2	once	TRBV7-8	CASSLQAGGSTDTQYF	TGTGCCAGCAGCTTACAGGCGGGGGGTTCCACAGATACGCAGTATTTT
TRBJ1-6	.	.	TRBV5-1	CASRRDFNSPLHF	TGCGCCAGCAGGCGGGACTTTAATTCACCCCTCCACTTT
TRBJ2-7	TRBD1	.	TRBV5-1	CASSLGDRAKNEQYF	TGCGCCAGCAGCCTAGGAGACAGGGCAAAAAACGAGCAGTACTTC
TRBJ2-6	.	.	TRBV7-6	CASSSGVVGANVLTF	TGTGCCAGCAGCTCCGGGGTTGTCGGGGCCAACGTCCTGACTTTC
TRBJ2-3	TRBD1	.	TRBV6-4	CASSLGQSSTDTQYF	TGTGCCAGCAGCTTGGGACAGAGCTCCACAGATACGCAGTATTTT
TRBJ2-7	.	.	TRBV4-3	CASSQEGWRDYEQYF	TGCGCCAGCAGCCAAGAGGGGTGGCGGGACTACGAGCAGTACTTC
TRBJ1-3	.	.	TRBV27	CASSHTLRESGNTIYF	TGTGCCAGCAGTCATACACTACGGGAGAGTGGAAACACCATATATTTT
TRBJ1-2	TRBD1	.	TRBV7-9	CASSPGQGALYGYTF	TGTGCCAGCAGCCCAGGTCAGGGGGCTCTCTATGGCTACACCTTC
TRBJ2-5	.	.	TRBV12-3/TRBV12-4	CASSPHGETQYF	TGTGCCAGCAGTCCCCACGGGGAGACCCAGTACTTC
TRBJ1-2	.	.	TRBV29-1	CMRYRGLYGYTF	TGCATGCGTTACCGGGGATTATATGGCTACACCTTC
TRBJ2-7	TRBD2	.	TRBV3-1/TRBV3-2	CASTTSGGYEQYF	TGTGCCAGCACGACTAGCGGGGGCTACGAGCAGTACTTC
TRBJ1-2	.	.	TRBV7-9	CASSFLAGLQIYGYTF	TGTGCCAGCAGCTTTTTAGCGGGGCTGCAAATCTATGGCTACACCTTC
TRBJ2-3	TRBD2	.	TRBV27	CASSSTSFEDTQYF	TGTGCCAGCAGTTCGACTAGCTTTGAAGATACGCAGTATTTT
TRBJ2-7	TRBD2	.	TRBV19	CASLAGEEQYF	TGTGCTAGTCTAGCGGGGGAAGAGCAGTACTTC
TRBJ2-3	TRBD1	few	TRBV5-1	CASSLAGDRVADTQYF	TGCGCCAGCAGCTTGGCTGGGGACAGGGTAGCTGATACGCAGTATTTT
TRBJ2-7	TRBD1	.	TRBV30	CAWTPGTGSYEQYF	TGTGCCTGGACCCCCGGGACAGGGTCCTACGAGCAGTACTTC
TRBJ2-7	.	.	TRBV5-1	CASSLTGHPRDF	TGCGCCAGCAGCTTGACGGGACACCCCAGGGACTTC
TRBJ1-5	TRBD1	.	TRBV18	CASSSTGGSNQPQHF	TGTGCCAGCTCATCGACAGGGGGCAGCAATCAGCCCCAGCATTTT
TRBJ1-2	.	.	TRBV6-1	CASSEDLNGVYGYTF	TGTGCCAGCAGTGAAGACCTTAACGGGGTCTATGGCTACACCTTC
TRBJ1-4	.	few	TRBV6-5	CASTGTFPEKLFF	TGTGCCAGCACCGGGACATTTCCAGAAAAACTGTTTTTT
TRBJ2-7	.	.	TRBV11-2	CASSLVGRRTSTYEQYF	TGTGCCAGCAGCTTAGTCGGTAGGAGGACCTCAACCTACGAGCAGTACTTC
TRBJ2-7	TRBD2	.	TRBV18	CASSPLTSPPPYYEQYF	TGTGCCAGCTCACCACTGACTAGCCCTCCACCATACTACGAGCAGTACTTC
TRBJ2-3	.	once	TRBV11-2	CASSPSADTQYF	TGTGCCAGCAGCCCCAGCGCAGATACGCAGTATTTT
TRBJ2-3	TRBD2	.	TRBV4-2	CASSQEGTSGGIRTDTQYF	TGTGCCAGCAGCCAAGAGGGGACTAGCGGGGGGATTCGCACAGATACGCAGTATTTT
TRBJ1-3	.	once	TRBV18	CASSPPGTKQNIYF	TGTGCCAGCTCACCACCCGGGACAAAACAAAACATATATTTT
TRBJ2-7	TRBD1	.	TRBV12-3/TRBV12-4	CASSFRGQSEQYF	TGTGCCAGCAGTTTTCGGGGACAGAGCGAGCAGTACTTC
TRBJ1-1	.	.	TRBV2	CASSSGTTGPPGAFF	TGTGCCAGCAGTAGTGGGACCACAGGGCCTCCAGGAGCTTTCTTT
TRBJ1-6	TRBD1	.	TRBV5-1	CASSFAGGGDSPLHF	TGCGCCAGCAGCTTTGCAGGGGGAGGCGATTCACCCCTCCACTTT
TRBJ1-4	.	.	TRBV9	CASSVGSGNEKLFF	TGTGCCAGCAGCGTAGGAAGCGGGAATGAAAAACTGTTTTTT
TRBJ1-6	.	.	TRBV6-5	CASSVTGPNSPLHF	TGTGCCAGCTCTGTAACAGGGCCTAATTCACCCCTCCACTTT
TRBJ1-6	.	.	TRBV5-8	CASSFISGDGDNSPLHF	TGTGCCAGCAGCTTTATCTCAGGGGATGGTGATAATTCACCCCTCCACTTT
TRBJ2-7	TRBD1	.	TRBV5-6	CASSRDRAYEQYF	TGTGCCAGCAGCCGGGACAGGGCCTACGAGCAGTACTTC
TRBJ2-5	.	.	TRBV7-9	CASSVSRGQETQYF	TGTGCCAGCAGCGTCTCCAGGGGACAAGAGACCCAGTACTTC
TRBJ2-7	TRBD2	.	TRBV11-2	CASGPGTSAYEQYF	TGTGCCAGCGGACCCGGGACTAGCGCCTACGAGCAGTACTTC
TRBJ1-1	TRBD1	.	TRBV19	CASSSARDRGFHTEAFF	TGTGCCAGTAGCTCGGCCCGGGACAGGGGCTTCCACACTGAAGCTTTCTTT